Sequencing of this TCR beta chain was carried out in a study of identical twins. CDR1 DFQATT and CDR2 SNEGSKA come from the germline V gene (reference sequence). Trimming removed 6 bases from V and 6 bases from J; junction bases left unmatched: 7. The CDR3 sequence is 13 residues long. Findings and limits, study-wide: Twins' excess sharing was less marked for out-of-frame beta sequences.

As regards this clonotype: Its target is not known.

TCRdb itself ran the 5' RACE reads through MiXCR, one entry per CDR3 protein. The table records about 500,000 distinct CDR3 sequences, 14% of them present only once. This same sample was also part of a study on yellow fever vaccine responses in identical twins.

The rearrangement links TRBV20-1 to TRBJ2-3; 9 nucleotides align to TRBD2. Sequenced material: CD4+ T cells sorted from blood. The sequence derives from a woman between 18 and 30 years old in good health. The CDR3 nucleotides read TGCAGTGCCAGTAGCGGGGGTGGGGATACGCAGTATTTT. It yields the protein CSASSGGGDTQYF.